What follows are 31 T cell receptor beta chains derived from one specimen sequenced in a study of T cells in Graves' hyperthyroidism and ophthalmopathy. Amplification yielded TCR beta CDR3 regions, with RNA transcripts as the source. The TCR CDR3 was amplified in a first-round RT-PCR using the HTBI primer set. TCRdb used MiXCR to reprocess the multiplex PCR reads, holding one entry per CDR3 protein. Here the sample spans around 720,000 distinct CDR3 sequences, around a third being singletons. Source material: blood. Receptor source: a woman aged 40 to 55 with Graves' hyperthyroidism.

This clonotype has only a few counts. The rearrangement uses TRBV6-2 or TRBV6-3 and TRBJ1-2; possibly TRBD1 for D (6 bases). CDR1 MNHEY and CDR2 SVGEGT come from the germline V gene. The V end was cut by 0 bases, the J end by 6 bases, with 20 bases between. The CDR3 spans 17 residues. CDR3 protein: CASSYSTTLTGRHGYTF. The CDR3 region has the DNA TGTGCCAGCAGTTACTCGACAACCTTAACAGGGAGGCATGGCTACACCTTC.

In its sample, this clonotype was seen many times. This chain uses TRBV12-3 or TRBV12-4 with TRBJ2-7, with unresolved D. The CDR3 has 12 amino acids. V lost 6 bases and J 7 bases, leaving 13 bases between the germline ends. DNA of the CDR3: TGTGCCAGCAGCCCTGGACCCTTGGAGCAGTACTTC. This translates into CASSPGPLEQYF.

DNA for the CDR3: TGCGCCAGCAGCCAAGTAGCGGGGGGCTACACCTTC. Translation: CASSQVAGGYTF. This chain connects TRBV4-1 to TRBJ1-2; D gene unclear. CDR3 length: 12 amino acids. Trimming stripped 1 base from V and 8 bases from J, with 8 bases between. Germline V gives CDR1 MGHRA, CDR2 YSYEKL.

In this sample, this clonotype turned up once. The chain carries TRBV6-2 or TRBV6-3 and TRBJ2-5; 15 bases agree with TRBD2. Losses at the gene ends were 6 bases for V and 0 bases for J; bases not matched to a gene: 8. Germline CDR1 is MNHEY and CDR2 is SVGEGT. This CDR3 is 18 amino acids long. The CDR3 loop is CASRPRTSGGEYQETQYF. CDR3 sequence (DNA): TGTGCCAGCAGACCACGGACTAGCGGGGGGGAGTACCAAGAGACCCAGTACTTC.

This clonotype came up once. A read error may be the cause here, since a much bigger clone is one base away. The chain couples TRBV5-4 to TRBJ1-6; D gene unclear. CDR1 is SGHNT and CDR2 is YYREEE in the germline V gene (reference sequence). This CDR3 is built from 15 residues. Deletions cut 3 bases from V and 6 bases from J, with 13 bases between. CDR3: CASSSRAESNSPLHF. DNA of the CDR3: TGTGCCAGCAGCTCTAGGGCAGAGTCTAATTCACCCCTCCACTTT.

This chain joins TRBV15 and TRBJ1-1; no clear D. Germline lookup yields CDR1 LNHNV and CDR2 YYDKDF (reference sequence). CDR3 size: 14 residues. V lost 3 bases, J lost 5 bases, and 13 bases lay in between. This CDR3 reads CATSSYSGGTEAFF. DNA of the CDR3: TGTGCCACCAGCAGTTACTCAGGAGGGACTGAAGCTTTCTTT. The whole variable domain, remainder taken from reference TRBV15 and TRBJ1-1, is DAMVIQNPRYQVTQFGKPVTLSCSQTLNHNVMYWYQQKSSQAPKLLFHYYDKDFNNEADTPDNFQSRRPNTSFCFLDIRSPGLGDTAMYLCATSSYSGGTEAFFGQGTRLTVV.

In this sample, this clonotype turned up many times. This chain connects TRBV10-3 to TRBJ1-5; a weak D match, TRBD1 (5 bases). This CDR3 contains 13 residues. With 10 bases removed from V and 0 bases from J, the gap between germline ends came to 10 bases. From germline, CDR1 is ENHRY and CDR2 SYGVKD. This chain's CDR3 is CATRVNSNQPQHF. Written as DNA, the CDR3 is TGTGCCACCAGGGTCAATAGCAATCAGCCCCAGCATTTT.

DNA for the CDR3: TGTGCCAGCAGCCTAACACTAGCGGGGAAAGAGACCCAGTACTTC. It encodes CASSLTLAGKETQYF. V and J are TRBV7-9 and TRBJ2-5; TRBD2 matches 10 bases. This CDR3 comprises 15 residues. From germline, CDR1 is SEHNR and CDR2 FQNEAQ (reference sequence). J lost 3 bases, V lost 5 bases, and 6 bases had no gene match.

This chain joins TRBV7-6 and TRBJ2-7; 7 bases are a match to TRBD1. The CDR3 loop spans 15 amino acids. CDR1 and CDR2 from the germline V gene are SGHVS and FNYEAQ. V shed 7 bases, J shed 0 bases, and the junction held 9 bases outside the gene matches. This CDR3 is CASTYTGTVSYEQYF. The CDR3, as DNA: TGTGCCAGCACCTATACCGGGACAGTCTCCTACGAGCAGTACTTC. Together with reference TRBV7-6 and TRBJ2-7, the CDR3 gives the full variable domain: GAGVSQSPRYKVTKRGQDVALRCDPISGHVSLYWYRQALGQGPEFLTYFNYEAQQDKSGLPNDRFSAERPEGSISTLTIQRTEQRDSAMYRCASTYTGTVSYEQYFGPGTRLTVT.

The chain carries TRBV7-2 and TRBJ1-1, with 10 bases identical to TRBD1. V lost 3 bases and J lost 6; bases outside the gene matches: 4. CDR1 and CDR2 (germline): SGHTA, FQGNSA. This CDR3 is 14 amino acids long. CDR3 nucleotide sequence: TGTGCCAGCAGCTTGGACAGGGGGGTGGCTGAAGCTTTCTTT. It is translated as CASSLDRGVAEAFF.

A remark on this clonotype: This clone may be a read error of a much larger clone one base away. The conserved phenylalanine or tryptophan is not found at the CDR3 terminus, so this likely reflects a read error. This sequence joins TRBV5-5 and TRBJ2-5; D is undetermined. Between the trimmed V and J ends, which lost 0 bases and 5 bases, there was a span of 14 bases. This CDR3 comprises 15 residues. Germline values: CDR1 SGHKS, CDR2 YYEKEE (reference sequence). The CDR3 DNA follows: TGTGCCAGCAGCTTGGGGAGTGTGGTAGTGGAGACCCAGTACCTC. This codes for CASSLGSVVVETQYL.

Of note for this clonotype: One end of the junction does not line up with germline, which may come from a read error. This chain links TRBV7-2 with TRBJ2-7; a weak D match, TRBD1 (5 bases). CDR3 size: 16 residues. Germline V lookup: CDR1 SGHTA, CDR2 FQGNSA. The CDR3 DNA follows: TGTGCCGGCAGCTTAGGGGCAACCCAAGGCTCCTACGAGCAGTACTTC. As protein: CAGSLGATQGSYEQYF.

The table lists this clonotype with many counts. V and J are TRBV19 and TRBJ1-1, with D possibly being TRBD1 (5 bases). The CDR3 length is 14 residues. V lost 3 bases and J lost 4, with 12 bases in between. Germline lookup yields CDR1 LNHDA and CDR2 SQIVND (reference sequence). The CDR3 DNA follows: TGTGCCAGTAGTATGTTTGGGGGTGGCACTGAAGCTTTCTTT. Its protein product is CASSMFGGGTEAFF.

This clonotype was recorded a few times. The V call is TRBV11-2, the J call TRBJ2-7, with D perhaps TRBD2 (5 bases). The CDR3 contains 14 residues. The ends were cut back, 4 bases at V and 2 bases at J, with 12 bases in the middle. Germline CDR1 is SGHAT and CDR2 is FQNNGV. The CDR3 is CASSSRDGTYEQYF. As DNA, the CDR3 is TGTGCCAGCAGCTCCCGCGACGGGACCTACGAGCAGTACTTC.

This clonotype was recorded a few times. The chain has TRBV5-5 and TRBJ1-5; unclear D gene. Germline assignment: CDR1 SGHKS and CDR2 YYEKEE (reference sequence). The length of the CDR3 is 13 residues. Trimming shortened V by 3 bases and J by 7 bases, and 11 bases separated the two germline ends. CDR3 protein: CASSSWTEQPQHF. The CDR3 DNA sequence: TGTGCCAGCAGCTCTTGGACGGAGCAGCCCCAGCATTTT.

V usage is TRBV20-1 and J usage is TRBJ1-5; possible D gene TRBD1, 6 bases. The CDR3 covers 16 residues. Germline CDR1 reads DFQATT; CDR2 reads SNEGSKA (reference sequence). V gave up 5 bases and J gave up 4 bases, with 21 bases separating them. Here the CDR3 DNA reads TGCAGTGCTTTAGTCGCCACCGGGACACCTAATCAGCCCCAGCATTTT. This encodes CSALVATGTPNQPQHF.

This clonotype was observed once. The chain carries TRBV6-5 and TRBJ2-7, with TRBD1 as a possible D gene (9 bases). The end of the DNA aligns better with TRBJ2-1, so the J call may be wrong. From germline, CDR1 is MNHEY and CDR2 SVGAGI. The CDR3 has 14 amino acids. The CDR3 sequence is CARVNRGPGGEQFF. The CDR3 DNA follows: TGTGCCAGAGTAAACAGGGGGCCGGGAGGGGAGCAGTTCTTC.

The rearrangement joins TRBV12-3 or TRBV12-4 to TRBJ2-7; TRBD1 matches at 7 bases. The CDR3 loop spans 15 amino acids. V lost 5 bases, J lost 2 bases, and 9 bases stayed unmatched. CDR3: CASSVSGTAAYEQYF. The CDR3 nucleotides are TGTGCCAGCAGTGTGTCCGGGACAGCAGCCTACGAGCAGTACTTC.

Regarding this clonotype: At one of its ends the junction is not consistent with the germline gene, which may arise from a read error. The chain couples TRBV2 to TRBJ2-1, with 10 nucleotides matching TRBD2. CDR1 SNHLY and CDR2 FYNNEI come from the germline V gene. The CDR3 is 14 amino acids. The CDR3 DNA sequence: TGTGCCAGCGGATCAGCGGGGGGGAACAATGAGCAGCTCTTC. Its protein is CASGSAGGNNEQLF.

This chain links TRBV5-4 with TRBJ1-2, with D possibly TRBD1 on 6 matching bases. The CDR3 has 14 amino acids. V lost 7 bases, J lost 7 bases, and 20 bases lay in between. Germline loops: CDR1 SGHNT, CDR2 YYREEE (reference sequence). The chain's CDR3 is CASVPGQGSGGYTF. The CDR3 DNA reads TGTGCCAGCGTTCCCGGGCAGGGGTCGGGTGGCTACACCTTC.

Turning to this clonotype: The junction and the germline gene differ at one end; a read error may be behind it. The chain combines TRBV11-2 with TRBJ2-7, with TRBD1 as a possible D gene (5 bases). Germline V gives CDR1 SGHAT, CDR2 FQNNGV. The CDR3 spans 16 residues. The CDR3 region has the DNA TGTACCAGCAGCTTGGGGCCCTGGTGGGGCTCCTACGAGCAGTACTTC. Its translation is CTSSLGPWWGSYEQYF. Full variable domain (rest looked up from reference TRBV11-2 and TRBJ2-7): EAGVAQSPRYKIIEKRQSVAFWCNPISGHATLYWYQQILGQGPKLLIQFQNNGVVDDSQLPKDRFSAERLKGVDSTLKIQPAKLEDSAVYLCTSSLGPWWGSYEQYFGPGTRLTVT.

The V and J genes are TRBV5-1 and TRBJ2-2; TRBD2 is a possible D gene (6 bases). The CDR3 runs 18 residues. Trimming removed 4 bases from V and 2 bases from J, with 21 bases in between. Per germline, CDR1 SGHRS and CDR2 YFSETQ. The CDR3 here is CASSPSGGARLNTGELFF. The CDR3 coding sequence is TGCGCCAGCAGCCCCAGTGGAGGGGCCAGACTTAACACCGGGGAGCTGTTTTTT.

The rearrangement uses TRBV29-1 and TRBJ2-5; 8 bases agree with TRBD1. Germline V gives CDR1 SQVTM, CDR2 ANQGSEA. Germline trimming cut 0 bases from V and 4 bases from J; bases unmatched to any gene: 1. This CDR3 is built from 13 residues. CDR3 amino acids: CSVEDGTGETQYF. CDR3 sequence (DNA): TGCAGCGTTGAAGATGGGACAGGAGAGACCCAGTACTTC.

The CDR3 protein is CASSLRLAEITDTQYF. CDR3 sequence (DNA): TGCGCCAGCAGCCTGCGACTAGCGGAAATCACAGATACGCAGTATTTT. V is TRBV5-1 and J is TRBJ2-3, with 9 bases lining up with TRBD2. V was clipped by 4 bases and J by 2 bases; unmatched bases: 8. Germline V gives CDR1 SGHRS, CDR2 YFSETQ. The CDR3 is 16 amino acids.

With regard to this clonotype: Germline and junction disagree at one end, which may indicate a read error. The chain couples TRBV5-4 to TRBJ1-3; D is ambiguous. Germline CDR1 and CDR2: SGHNT and YYREEE (reference sequence). The CDR3 spans 14 residues. CDR3 in DNA: TGTGCCAGCAGCTTGGACCTCTCTGGAAACGCCATATATTTT. Its translation: CASSLDLSGNAIYF.

Ten or more counts support this clonotype. This chain connects TRBV7-9 to TRBJ1-4, with TRBD1 identical over 7 bases. The germline CDR1 and CDR2 sequences are SEHNR and FQNEAQ (reference sequence). V lost 5 bases, J lost 8 bases, and 20 bases stayed unmatched. The CDR3 loop spans 18 amino acids. CDR3 protein: CASSPGPLADRAREKLFF. The DNA of the CDR3 is TGTGCCAGCAGCCCAGGCCCCCTCGCTGACAGGGCGAGGGAAAAACTGTTTTTT. The variable domain in full, with the rest retrieved from reference TRBV7-9 and TRBJ1-4, is DTGVSQNPRHKITKRGQNVTFRCDPISEHNRLYWYRQTLGQGPEFLTYFQNEAQLEKSRLLSDRFSAERPKGSFSTLEIQRTEQGDSAMYLCASSPGPLADRAREKLFFGSGTQLSVL.

The chain carries TRBV10-2 and TRBJ1-1, with 10 bases fitting TRBD1. V gave up 7 bases and J gave up 10 bases; unmatched junction bases: 12. CDR1 is WSHSY, CDR2 SAAADI, per germline. The CDR3 has 14 amino acids. The CDR3 loop is CASMKGGQGISAFF. The CDR3 nucleotides read TGCGCCAGCATGAAGGGGGGACAGGGGATTTCAGCTTTCTTT.

This chain joins TRBV7-3 and TRBJ1-6, with D possibly TRBD1 on 5 matching bases. Trimming removed 5 bases at V and 6 bases at J, with 11 bases between. This CDR3 comprises 14 residues. From germline, CDR1 is SGHTA and CDR2 FQGTGA. In DNA, the CDR3 is TGTGCCAGCAGCCCGGGGGGATTTAATTCACCCCTCCACTTT. Amino acids: CASSPGGFNSPLHF.

This clonotype has just a few counts. The chain uses TRBV11-2 and TRBJ2-5; weak D call: TRBD2 (6 bases). This CDR3 contains 17 residues. Trimming removed 5 bases from V and 7 bases from J, with 26 bases in between. Germline CDR1 is SGHAT and CDR2 is FQNNGV. The CDR3 spells CASSDPTGDSIWGTQYF. CDR3 in DNA: TGTGCCAGCAGCGACCCAACGGGGGATTCGATTTGGGGGACCCAGTACTTC.

V gene TRBV20-1 combines with J gene TRBJ1-6, with TRBD1 matching over 9 bases. With V trimmed by 6 bases and J by 6 bases, 12 bases remained unmatched. Per the germline V gene, CDR1 is DFQATT and CDR2 is SNEGSKA (reference sequence). This CDR3 is 16 amino acids long. The CDR3 is CSASHRGLSGNSPLHF. CDR3 in DNA: TGCAGTGCCTCACACAGGGGGCTATCCGGTAATTCACCCCTCCACTTT.

J is TRBJ2-5 and V is TRBV11-2; 9 bases fit TRBD2. CDR3 length equals 16 residues. Looked up from germline, CDR1 is SGHAT and CDR2 is FQNNGV. V shed 1 base and J 5 bases; nucleotides not matched to a gene: 8. The DNA of the CDR3 is TGTGCCAGCAGCTTAGTTGGCGGGGGGGCCCGTGAGACCCAGTACTTC. Its protein is CASSLVGGGARETQYF.